What follows are 15 T cell receptor beta chains derived from one specimen sequenced in a study of T-cell reconstitution after alpha-beta-depleted transplantation in children. Unique molecular identifiers were incorporated during preparation of the TCRbeta library. TCRdb reprocessed the PCR reads with MiXCR, giving one entry per CDR3 protein. The sample yields more than 300,000 distinct CDR3 sequences, around 15% seen once. The specimen comprised PBMCs, mostly from graft donor cells, sampled 360 days after TCRalphabeta/CD19-depleted stem cell transplant. These receptors all stem from a male patient aged 2-10 years who had a stem cell transplant for acute lymphoblastic leukemia, so the T cells may come from the graft donor.

In its sample, this clonotype was seen a few times. The CDR3 is CASSGDYFGNEQFF. CDR3 sequence (DNA): TGTGCCAGCAGCGGGGACTATTTTGGCAATGAGCAGTTCTTC. V usage is TRBV5-6 and J usage is TRBJ2-1; 7 nucleotides agree with TRBD2. CDR1 is SGHDT and CDR2 is YYEEEE in the germline V gene. This CDR3 is 14 amino acids long. V shed 4 bases and J 6 bases; nucleotides not matched to a gene: 7.

The chain carries TRBV4-3 and TRBJ1-1; tentatively, D is TRBD1 (5 bases). The V gene's germline CDR1 is LGHNA and CDR2 YSLEER. The germline V and J ends were trimmed by 0 bases and 4 bases, with 12 bases remaining between them. This CDR3 spans 15 amino acids. The CDR3 loop reads CASSQETRVGTEAFF. CDR3 nucleotides: TGCGCCAGCAGCCAAGAAACCAGGGTAGGCACTGAAGCTTTCTTT.

The genes are TRBV12-3 or TRBV12-4 and TRBJ2-7; 7 bases line up with TRBD2. V lost 5 bases and J lost 6; bases outside the gene matches: 7. This CDR3 comprises 13 residues. The CDR3 protein is CASSRGLVSEQYF. Written as DNA, the CDR3 is TGTGCCAGCAGTCGAGGACTAGTAAGCGAGCAGTACTTC.

This clonotype occurred many times. This chain's CDR3 is CSVAGASSSYNEQFF. The CDR3 DNA reads as TGCAGCGTTGCTGGAGCTAGTAGCTCCTACAATGAGCAGTTCTTC. The gene calls are TRBV29-1 and TRBJ2-1; no reliable D call. V dropped 4 bases and J dropped 0 bases, with 13 bases sitting between them. This CDR3 has 15 residues. Germline V lookup: CDR1 SQVTM, CDR2 ANQGSEA.

This clonotype was seen a handful of times. J is TRBJ1-1 and V is TRBV29-1; no clear D. Trimming pared 6 bases from V and 4 bases from J, leaving 24 bases between. The CDR3 is 16 residues long. Per the germline V gene, CDR1 is SQVTM and CDR2 is ANQGSEA. The CDR3 sequence is CSVELVYLREGTEAFF. DNA of the CDR3: TGCAGCGTCGAGCTGGTCTATCTCCGGGAGGGCACTGAAGCTTTCTTT.

In its sample, this clonotype was seen a few times. The chain carries TRBV29-1 and TRBJ2-5; the match to TRBD2 covers 8 bases. Trimming at V came to 3 bases and at J to 0 bases, leaving 21 bases not matched to a gene. Germline lookup yields CDR1 SQVTM and CDR2 ANQGSEA. This CDR3 has 20 residues. CDR3: CSVDLTAPGGREFYQETQYF. The DNA for the CDR3 is TGCAGCGTTGATTTGACTGCCCCGGGGGGGAGGGAGTTTTACCAAGAGACCCAGTACTTC. Variable domain in full (rest from reference TRBV29-1 and TRBJ2-5): SAVISQKPSRDICQRGTSLTIQCQVDSQVTMMFWYRQQPGQSLTLIATANQGSEATYESGFVIDKFPISRPNLTFSTLTVSNMSPEDSSIYLCSVDLTAPGGREFYQETQYFGPGTRLLVL.

The chain carries TRBV27 and TRBJ1-4; TRBD1 aligns across 8 bases. Germline CDR1 and CDR2: MNHEY and SMNVEV (reference sequence). V trimming: 5 bases; J trimming: 0 bases; junction bases outside the gene matches: 5. The CDR3 totals 16 residues. CDR3 DNA sequence: TGTGCCAGCAGTCCGGGGACAGGAGCAACTAATGAAAAACTGTTTTTT. This translates into CASSPGTGATNEKLFF.

This clonotype was counted at least ten times. Here the CDR3 reads CASNPGGPGELFF. CDR3 bases: TGTGCCAGCAACCCGGGGGGCCCCGGGGAGCTGTTTTTT. J is TRBJ2-2 and V is TRBV11-2; a weak D match, TRBD2 (7 bases). Trimming took off 7 bases at V and 6 bases at J, with 12 bases between the two ends. CDR1 and CDR2 from the germline V gene are SGHAT and FQNNGV. This CDR3 comprises 13 residues. The full variable domain, completed using reference TRBV11-2 and TRBJ2-2, is EAGVAQSPRYKIIEKRQSVAFWCNPISGHATLYWYQQILGQGPKLLIQFQNNGVVDDSQLPKDRFSAERLKGVDSTLKIQPAKLEDSAVYLCASNPGGPGELFFGEGSRLTVL.

In this sample, this clonotype turned up many times. The genes are TRBV4-1 and TRBJ1-5; unclear D gene. Trimming took off 0 bases at V and 4 bases at J, with 10 bases between the two ends. The V gene's germline CDR1 is MGHRA and CDR2 YSYEKL. The CDR3 spans 15 residues. CDR3 residues: CASSQETIRNQPQHF. The CDR3 DNA reads TGCGCCAGCAGCCAAGAAACAATACGGAATCAGCCCCAGCATTTT.

The chain carries TRBV24-1 and TRBJ2-1; D may be TRBD2 (5 bases). CDR3 length: 15 amino acids. Germline CDR1 is KGHDR and CDR2 is SFDVKD. V was shortened by 0 bases and J by 4 bases, with 9 bases between the two germline ends. CDR3 nucleotide sequence: TGTGCCACCAGTGATTTGGGGAGCACATACAATGAGCAGTTCTTC. This codes for CATSDLGSTYNEQFF.

This chain links TRBV28 with TRBJ2-1; D gene uncertain. CDR3 length: 12 residues. The germline V gene encodes CDR1 MDHEN and CDR2 SYDVKM. Deletions cut 1 base from V and 10 bases from J, with 8 bases between. This CDR3 reads CASSLLAAEQFF. CDR3 coding DNA: TGTGCCAGCAGTTTATTGGCAGCAGAGCAGTTCTTC.

In DNA, the CDR3 is TGTGCCAGCAGTTACCTCCCCAGGGGGCGCGAGCAGTACTTC. Protein sequence: CASSYLPRGREQYF. The chain recombines TRBV6-5 with TRBJ2-7, with 8 bases lining up with TRBD1. V lost 2 bases, J lost 6 bases, and 6 bases stayed unmatched. Germline CDR1 MNHEY, CDR2 SVGAGI. CDR3 length: 14 residues.

A few counts support this clonotype. The CDR3 DNA reads TGCGCCAGCAGCTTGGCCGGGACAGTTAGCACAGATACGCAGTATTTT. Translation gives CASSLAGTVSTDTQYF. This chain connects TRBV5-1 to TRBJ2-3, with 7 bases aligning to TRBD1. This CDR3 region has 16 residues. From germline, CDR1 is SGHRS and CDR2 YFSETQ. V shed 0 bases and J 0 bases; nucleotides not matched to a gene: 4.

This clonotype was detected only a few times. V is TRBV29-1 and J is TRBJ1-5; D may be TRBD1 (5 bases). Germline assignment: CDR1 SQVTM and CDR2 ANQGSEA. CDR3 length equals 13 residues. The germline V and J ends were trimmed by 4 bases and 7 bases, with 14 bases remaining between them. The CDR3 is CSVVVQGDQPQHF. The CDR3 DNA sequence: TGCAGCGTTGTAGTCCAGGGAGACCAGCCCCAGCATTTT.

The genes are TRBV18 and TRBJ1-3; D is perhaps TRBD1 (5 bases). The CDR3 sequence is 15 residues long. Germline-derived CDR1 and CDR2 are KGHSH and LQKENI. The V end lost 3 bases, the J end lost 0 bases, and 9 bases lay between the germline ends. In nucleotides, the CDR3 is TGTGCCAGCTCACCTGACAGTTTCTCTGGAAACACCATATATTTT. This translates into CASSPDSFSGNTIYF.